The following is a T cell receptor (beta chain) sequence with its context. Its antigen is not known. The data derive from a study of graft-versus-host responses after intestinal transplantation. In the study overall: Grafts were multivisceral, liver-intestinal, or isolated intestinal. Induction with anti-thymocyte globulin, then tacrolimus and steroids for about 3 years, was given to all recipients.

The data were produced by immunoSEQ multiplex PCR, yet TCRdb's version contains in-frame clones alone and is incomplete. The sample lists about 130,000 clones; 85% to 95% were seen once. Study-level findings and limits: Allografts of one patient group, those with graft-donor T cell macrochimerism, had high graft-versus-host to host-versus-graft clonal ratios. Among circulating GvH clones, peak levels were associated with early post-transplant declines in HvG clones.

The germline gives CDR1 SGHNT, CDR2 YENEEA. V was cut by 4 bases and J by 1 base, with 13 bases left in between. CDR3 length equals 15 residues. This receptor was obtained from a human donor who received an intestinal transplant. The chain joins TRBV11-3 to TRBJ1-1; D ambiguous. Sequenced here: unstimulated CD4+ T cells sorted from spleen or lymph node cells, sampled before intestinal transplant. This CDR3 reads CASSWAAETNTEAFF. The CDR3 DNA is TGTGCCAGCAGCTGGGCGGCGGAAACGAACACTGAAGCTTTCTTT.